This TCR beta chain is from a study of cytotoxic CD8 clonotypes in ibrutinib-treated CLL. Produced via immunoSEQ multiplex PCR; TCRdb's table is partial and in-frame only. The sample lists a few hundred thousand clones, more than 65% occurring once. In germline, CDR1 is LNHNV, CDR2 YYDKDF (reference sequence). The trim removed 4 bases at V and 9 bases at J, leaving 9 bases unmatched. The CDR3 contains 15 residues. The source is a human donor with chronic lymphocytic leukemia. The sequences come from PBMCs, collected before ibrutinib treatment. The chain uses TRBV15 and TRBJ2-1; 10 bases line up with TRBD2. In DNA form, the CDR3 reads TGTGCCACCAGCAACGCAGCGGGAGGGCCCAGTGAGCAGTTCTTC. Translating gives CATSNAAGGPSEQFF.